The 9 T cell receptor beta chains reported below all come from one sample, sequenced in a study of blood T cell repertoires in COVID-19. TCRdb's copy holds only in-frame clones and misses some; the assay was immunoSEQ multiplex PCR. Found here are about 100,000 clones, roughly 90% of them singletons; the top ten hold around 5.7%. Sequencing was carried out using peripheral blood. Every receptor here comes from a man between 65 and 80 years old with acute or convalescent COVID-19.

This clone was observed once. The CDR3 here is CASSYPGDEQFF. The CDR3 DNA is TGTGCCAGCAGTTACCCGGGGGATGAGCAGTTCTTC. V usage is TRBV6-2 or TRBV6-3 and J usage is TRBJ2-1, with D perhaps TRBD2 (6 bases). V was clipped by 2 bases and J by 8 bases, with 7 bases between them. This CDR3 comprises 12 residues. Germline V gives CDR1 MNHEY, CDR2 SVGEGT.

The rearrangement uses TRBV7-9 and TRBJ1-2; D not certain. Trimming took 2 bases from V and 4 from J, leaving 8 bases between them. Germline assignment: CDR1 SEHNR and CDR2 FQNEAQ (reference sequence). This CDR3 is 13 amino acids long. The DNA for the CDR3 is TGTGCCAGCAGCTTAATGGGGAGCTATGGCTACACCTTC. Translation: CASSLMGSYGYTF.

CDR3 sequence (DNA): TGTGCCAGCAGTTCCCCGGAGGGACAGGGGAGGGAAAAACTGTTTTTT. Residues: CASSSPEGQGREKLFF. V is TRBV28 and J is TRBJ1-4, with 10 bases identical to TRBD1. The CDR3 is 16 amino acids. CDR1 and CDR2 (germline): MDHEN, SYDVKM. V shed 4 bases and J 8 bases; nucleotides not matched to a gene: 10.

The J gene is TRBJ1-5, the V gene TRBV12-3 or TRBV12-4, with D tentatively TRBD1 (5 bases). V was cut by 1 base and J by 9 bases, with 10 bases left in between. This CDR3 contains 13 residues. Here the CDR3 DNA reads TGTGCCAGCAGTTTAGTGGGGGAGGGGCCCCAGCATTTT. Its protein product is CASSLVGEGPQHF.

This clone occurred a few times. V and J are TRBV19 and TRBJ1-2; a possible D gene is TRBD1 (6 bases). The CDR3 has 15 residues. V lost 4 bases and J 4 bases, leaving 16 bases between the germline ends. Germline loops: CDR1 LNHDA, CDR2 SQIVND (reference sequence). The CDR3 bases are TGTGCCAGTAGTAGGGGGCGAGGGCCCACCTATGGCTACACCTTC. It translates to CASSRGRGPTYGYTF.

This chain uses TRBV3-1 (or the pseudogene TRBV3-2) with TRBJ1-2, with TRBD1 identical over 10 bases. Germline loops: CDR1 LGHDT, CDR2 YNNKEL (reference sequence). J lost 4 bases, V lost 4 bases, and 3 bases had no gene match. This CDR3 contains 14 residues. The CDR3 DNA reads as TGTGCCAGCAGCCTGACAGGGGGCAGCTATGGCTACACCTTC. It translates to CASSLTGGSYGYTF.

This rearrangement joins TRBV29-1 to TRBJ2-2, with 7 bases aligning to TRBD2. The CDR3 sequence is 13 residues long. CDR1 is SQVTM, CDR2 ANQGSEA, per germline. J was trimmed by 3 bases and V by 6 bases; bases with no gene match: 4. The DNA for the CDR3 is TGCAGCGTCCAGGGAGGGGACACCGGGGAGCTGTTTTTT. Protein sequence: CSVQGGDTGELFF.

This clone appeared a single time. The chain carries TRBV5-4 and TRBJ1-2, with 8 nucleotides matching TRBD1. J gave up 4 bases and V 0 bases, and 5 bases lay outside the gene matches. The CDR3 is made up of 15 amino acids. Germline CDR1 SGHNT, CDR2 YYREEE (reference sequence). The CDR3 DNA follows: TGTGCCAGCAGCTTGGACAGGGGGGTGGTCTATGGCTACACCTTC. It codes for CASSLDRGVVYGYTF.

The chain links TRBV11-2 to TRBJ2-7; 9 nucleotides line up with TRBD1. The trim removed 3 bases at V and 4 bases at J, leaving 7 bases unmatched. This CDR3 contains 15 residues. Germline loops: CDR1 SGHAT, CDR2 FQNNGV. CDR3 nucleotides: TGTGCCAGCAGCTTCCCCGACAGGGGGGGTTACGAGCAGTACTTC. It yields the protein CASSFPDRGGYEQYF.